The 19 T cell receptor beta chains in this list originate from one sample, sequenced in a study of T cell responses to AZD1222 COVID-19 vaccine. The assay was immunoSEQ multiplex PCR, and TCRdb's table has in-frame clones only and misses some. The repertoire consists of over 150,000 clones, with 85% to 90% occurring once and the leading ten covering approximately 4.3%. The sample consisted of peripheral blood, taken 28 days after the second AZD1222 dose. Every receptor here comes from an adult who received the AZD1222 COVID-19 vaccine.

The CDR3 nucleotides are TGCAGTGCTAGTTCGGGGGGGCGTCTGGATGGCTACACCTTC. It is translated as CSASSGGRLDGYTF. This sequence joins TRBV20-1 and TRBJ1-2; weak D call: TRBD1 (6 bases). The V end was cut by 3 bases, the J end by 6 bases, with 17 bases between. The CDR3 extends over 14 amino acids. Germline-derived CDR1 and CDR2 are DFQATT and SNEGSKA (reference sequence).

The rearrangement uses TRBV5-8 and TRBJ2-1; D gene unclear. Trimming removed 0 bases at V and 7 bases at J, with 8 bases between. Per the germline V gene, CDR1 is SGHTS and CDR2 is YDEGEE. The CDR3 has 13 amino acids. Here the CDR3 DNA reads TGTGCCAGCAGCTTGGGATCAAAGAATGAGCAGTTCTTC. It codes for CASSLGSKNEQFF.

This clone has more than one count but fewer than ten. This chain joins TRBV6-1 and TRBJ2-1, with 8 bases identical to TRBD2. CDR1 is MNHNS and CDR2 is SASEGT in the germline V gene. The V segment lost 2 bases and the J segment 9 bases; nucleotides outside the gene matches: 15. The CDR3 has 17 residues. The CDR3 sequence: CASSERYGGELRTEQFF. As DNA, the CDR3 is TGTGCCAGCAGTGAACGATACGGGGGGGAGCTTAGGACTGAGCAGTTCTTC.

The genes are TRBV5-1 and TRBJ1-1; D is perhaps TRBD1 (5 bases). Trimming removed 3 bases at V and 6 bases at J, with 15 bases between. Germline lookup yields CDR1 SGHRS and CDR2 YFSETQ. The CDR3 is made up of 14 amino acids. DNA of the CDR3: TGCGCCAGCAGCTCCGCCGGGGGAGGCGCTGAAGCTTTCTTT. Residues: CASSSAGGGAEAFF.

The rearrangement uses TRBV3-1 (or the pseudogene TRBV3-2) and TRBJ1-4, with D possibly TRBD1 on 5 matching bases. Trimming removed 1 base at V and 7 bases at J, with 13 bases between. The germline V gene encodes CDR1 LGHDT and CDR2 YNNKEL (reference sequence). There are 15 residues in the CDR3. The CDR3, as DNA: TGTGCCAGCAGCCAAGCCGGAGCGAGGGGTGAAAAACTGTTTTTT. Encoded protein: CASSQAGARGEKLFF.

The chain is built from TRBV14 and TRBJ2-5; 12 positions match TRBD2. The trim removed 4 bases at V and 2 bases at J, leaving 11 bases unmatched. This CDR3 region has 18 residues. The germline V gene encodes CDR1 SGHDN and CDR2 FVKESK. The CDR3 protein is CASSPKLAGGRKQETQYF. The CDR3 nucleotides read TGTGCCAGCAGCCCCAAACTAGCGGGGGGCCGAAAGCAAGAGACCCAGTACTTC.

The V gene is TRBV7-2, the J gene TRBJ1-3; TRBD1 might be the D (6 bases). Trimming took off 5 bases at V and 1 base at J, with 12 bases between the two ends. Germline V gives CDR1 SGHTA, CDR2 FQGNSA. The CDR3 spans 15 residues. The CDR3 sequence: CASSRYRESGNTIYF. In DNA form, the CDR3 reads TGTGCCAGCAGCCGTTACAGGGAGTCTGGAAACACCATATATTTT.

The CDR3 reads CAISLGDGGANVLTF. CDR3 DNA: TGTGCCATCAGCCTAGGGGACGGCGGGGCCAACGTCCTGACTTTC. V and J are TRBV10-3 and TRBJ2-6; D might be TRBD1 or TRBD2, each matching 5 bases. Germline CDR1 ENHRY, CDR2 SYGVKD. V lost 6 bases to trimming and J lost 4 bases, with 13 bases between them. The CDR3 spans 15 residues.

The chain recombines TRBV5-4 with TRBJ1-6, with D maybe TRBD1 (5 bases). The V end was cut by 4 bases, the J end by 5 bases, with 7 bases between. The CDR3 runs to 13 residues. Per germline, CDR1 SGHNT and CDR2 YYREEE (reference sequence). Here the CDR3 reads CASSQGHNSPLHF. The DNA for the CDR3 is TGTGCCAGCAGCCAGGGCCATAATTCACCCCTCCACTTT.

This rearrangement joins TRBV11-2 to TRBJ1-1; D perhaps matches TRBD1 (5 bases). This CDR3 contains 13 residues. Trimming pared 5 bases from V and 6 bases from J, leaving 13 bases between. Germline V gene lookup returns CDR1 SGHAT and CDR2 FQNNGV. CDR3 amino acids: CASSQAGISEAFF. DNA for the CDR3: TGTGCCAGCAGCCAAGCAGGGATTTCTGAAGCTTTCTTT.

The chain combines TRBV6-4 with TRBJ1-6, with D unclear. This CDR3 spans 10 amino acids. V gave up 11 bases and J gave up 15 bases, with 14 bases separating them. Germline assignment: CDR1 MRHNA and CDR2 SNTAGT. The CDR3 spells CAWFIGILHF. The CDR3 DNA follows: TGTGCCTGGTTTATAGGTATCCTCCACTTT.

The gene calls are TRBV3-1 (or the pseudogene TRBV3-2) and TRBJ1-2; unclear D gene. The CDR3 contains 12 residues. Deletions cut 1 base from V and 7 bases from J, with 7 bases between. Looked up from germline, CDR1 is LGHDT and CDR2 is YNNKEL (reference sequence). The CDR3 DNA is TGTGCCAGCAGCCAAGTAGGGCGTGGCTACACCTTC. Residues: CASSQVGRGYTF.

V is TRBV19 and J is TRBJ1-1, with a possible D match to TRBD1 (5 bases). The germline V gene encodes CDR1 LNHDA and CDR2 SQIVND (reference sequence). Trimming left V 7 bases short and J 4 bases short, with 16 bases between. The CDR3 is 14 amino acids. The CDR3, as DNA: TGTGCCAGTAACTATGGAGGCGGGGGCACTGAAGCTTTCTTT. Translated: CASNYGGGGTEAFF.

The rearrangement uses TRBV6-5 and TRBJ2-4, with 8 bases aligning to TRBD2. This CDR3 is 15 amino acids long. The trim removed 6 bases at V and 3 bases at J, leaving 7 bases unmatched. Germline V CDR1 and CDR2: MNHEY, SVGAGI. This chain's CDR3 is CASRPSLAGKNIQYF. The CDR3 coding sequence is TGTGCCAGCAGGCCGTCTCTAGCGGGCAAAAACATTCAGTACTTC.

The genes are TRBV18 and TRBJ2-7; the match to TRBD2 covers 15 bases. V lost 3 bases and J lost 6; bases outside the gene matches: 0. Germline CDR1 KGHSH, CDR2 LQKENI. The CDR3 is 14 residues long. The CDR3 here is CASSPGLAGGEQYF. The CDR3 nucleotides read TGTGCCAGCTCACCGGGACTAGCGGGGGGCGAGCAGTACTTC.

The chain links TRBV29-1 to TRBJ1-1, with D possibly being TRBD1 (6 bases). The CDR3 has 11 residues. Germline CDR1 SQVTM, CDR2 ANQGSEA. V lost 4 bases and J 5 bases, leaving 8 bases between the germline ends. This CDR3 reads CSVGTATEAFF. As DNA, the CDR3 is TGCAGCGTTGGGACAGCGACTGAAGCTTTCTTT.

The chain carries TRBV7-9 and TRBJ1-6, with D tentatively TRBD1 (6 bases). Looked up from germline, CDR1 is SEHNR and CDR2 is FQNEAQ (reference sequence). Trimming left V 2 bases short and J 0 bases short, with 14 bases between. This CDR3 has 18 amino acids. CDR3 region: CASSLRNTGNSYNSPLHF. The CDR3 region has the DNA TGTGCCAGCAGCTTACGGAACACAGGGAACTCCTATAATTCACCCCTCCACTTT.

The genes are TRBV11-2 and TRBJ2-5; a possible D gene is TRBD1 (5 bases). V lost 3 bases to trimming and J lost 4 bases, with 12 bases between them. This CDR3 is built from 14 residues. The germline gives CDR1 SGHAT, CDR2 FQNNGV. Written as DNA, the CDR3 is TGTGCCAGCAGCTTCGGACATAGAAGAGAGACCCAGTACTTC. This codes for CASSFGHRRETQYF. The entire variable domain, with the rest obtained from reference TRBV11-2 and TRBJ2-5, is as follows: EAGVAQSPRYKIIEKRQSVAFWCNPISGHATLYWYQQILGQGPKLLIQFQNNGVVDDSQLPKDRFSAERLKGVDSTLKIQPAKLEDSAVYLCASSFGHRRETQYFGPGTRLLVL.

The count of this clone is one. The chain joins TRBV3-1 (or the pseudogene TRBV3-2) to TRBJ1-5, with D hard to call. The germline gives CDR1 LGHDT, CDR2 YNNKEL (reference sequence). The CDR3 is made up of 14 amino acids. Trimming took off 6 bases at V and 5 bases at J, with 14 bases between the two ends. CDR3 sequence (DNA): TGTGCCAGCAGTCCCCTAATAGCGGATCAGCCCCAGCATTTT. Translation: CASSPLIADQPQHF.